This T cell receptor beta chain derives from a study of human T cells and chemical hapten exposure. In the study overall: Subjects had 2% DPC placed on roughly 2 cm by roughly 2 cm of upper inner arm skin for sensitization.

Time point reported: pre-sensitization, week 0. Treatment described: therapeutic diphenylcyclopropenone sensitization with weekly scalp DPC. Per the germline V gene, CDR1 is MDHEN and CDR2 is SYDVKM. The germline V and J ends were trimmed by 7 bases and 7 bases, with 19 bases remaining between them. This CDR3 comprises 14 residues. This clonotype was detected many times. In the study's own analysis: Across samples, TCR counts had a median of roughly 100,000 and ranged from roughly 20,000 to 690,600. TCRdb redid the calling of the RACE reads with MiXCR, one entry per CDR3 protein. The V and J calls reflect TCRdb's pipeline rather than the authors' work. Among approximately 260,000 distinct CDR3 sequences listed, more than 6.5% were seen once.

The chain recombines TRBV28 with TRBJ1-2; possibly TRBD1 for D (6 bases). The TCR was taken from a woman in her forties with alopecia areata. Some clones in this sample may be carry-over from other donors' samples. The input for sequencing was whole blood, taken in connection with sensitization to the hapten diphenylcyclopropenone (DPC). DNA for the CDR3: TGTGCCAGCAAAAAGGGGGGAACCGATTCTGGCTACACCTTC. This gives the protein CASKKGGTDSGYTF.